The TCR beta chain under discussion was sequenced for a study of T cells in localized non-small cell lung cancer. Findings of the study overall: Out of the top 100 tumor clones, a median roughly 52 were seen in adjacent lung.

The CDR3 covers 16 residues. CDR1 SGHDN and CDR2 FVKESK come from the germline V gene. The J segment lost 0 bases and the V segment lost 4 bases, leaving 8 bases of the junction unmatched. Sequenced by immunoSEQ multiplex PCR; TCRdb stores in-frame clones only, minus some. The repertoire holds tens of thousands of clones, with around 79% as singletons. This clone has more than one count but fewer than ten. Its target is not known. The receptor comes from a male donor at least 60 years old with stage III squamous cell lung carcinoma. The sequenced sample was peripheral blood, obtained before any cancer treatment. This chain connects TRBV14 to TRBJ1-1; 7 bases line up with TRBD1. The CDR3 here is CASSRHRGLVNTEAFF. The CDR3 nucleotides are TGTGCCAGCAGCCGCCACAGGGGCCTGGTGAACACTGAAGCTTTCTTT.